This T cell receptor (beta chain) stems from a study of CD8 T cells in Susac syndrome. From germline, CDR1 is SQVTM and CDR2 ANQGSEA. This CDR3 has 16 residues. V was pared by 4 bases and J by 3 bases, with 9 bases of the junction left unmatched. Random hexamers primed reverse transcription of 0.5 to 1 ug RNA. The authors amplified TCR beta CDR3 across 54 Vbeta and 13 Jbeta using immunoSEQ multiplex PCR. TCRdb re-derived calls from the immunoSEQ multiplex PCR reads in MiXCR, one entry per CDR3 protein. The table lists about 140,000 distinct CDR3 sequences, 85% to 95% of them singletons. Sequencing was done on a sample of CD4+ T cells from PBMCs. The TCR was taken from a human donor with multiple sclerosis. The gene calls are TRBV29-1 and TRBJ2-1, with 10 bases that match TRBD1. For the CDR3, the DNA is TGCAGCGTTGGTTACCTGGGACAGGGGAACTACAATGAGCAGTTCTTC. It is translated as CSVGYLGQGNYNEQFF.